These 21 T cell receptor beta chains came from one sample sequenced in a study of control samples from healthy donors and cancer patients. Clones were sequenced by immunoSEQ multiplex PCR, and TCRdb holds only the in-frame ones, with some missing. The sample yields tens of thousands of clones, around 90% seen once. The sample comprised formalin-fixed, paraffin-embedded tissue. The receptors were sampled from a female donor with melanoma.

This sequence joins TRBV18 and TRBJ2-7, with unresolved D. The CDR3 length is 14 residues. Germline V gene lookup returns CDR1 KGHSH and CDR2 LQKENI. V shed 3 bases and J shed 9 bases, with 18 bases lying between them. CDR3 DNA: TGTGCCAGCTCACCTCTCGGACCACCAACCGGGCAGTACTTC. This codes for CASSPLGPPTGQYF.

The chain joins TRBV4-1 to TRBJ2-1, with D tentatively TRBD1 (6 bases). CDR1 is MGHRA, CDR2 YSYEKL, per germline. The CDR3 loop spans 14 amino acids. V lost 3 bases, J lost 4 bases, and 10 bases lay in between. CDR3 DNA: TGCGCCAGCAGCCAGACCGGACAGTACAATGAGCAGTTCTTC. It is translated as CASSQTGQYNEQFF.

The sample holds one count of this clone. The chain carries TRBV4-1 and TRBJ2-3, with a weak D call TRBD2 (6 bases). The V gene lost 0 bases and the J gene lost 2 bases, with 15 bases spanning the gap. The CDR3 runs to 17 residues. Germline loops: CDR1 MGHRA, CDR2 YSYEKL. CDR3 DNA sequence: TGCGCCAGCAGCCAAGATTGGAGGGGTGGTCTCACAGATACGCAGTATTTT. It specifies CASSQDWRGGLTDTQYF.

The J gene is TRBJ2-5, the V gene TRBV9; 7 bases are shared with TRBD2. V trimming: 3 bases; J trimming: 1 base; junction bases outside the gene matches: 3. The CDR3 has 14 residues. The germline V gene encodes CDR1 SGDLS and CDR2 YYNGEE. CDR3 sequence: CASSGPGGQETQYF. The CDR3 region has the DNA TGTGCCAGCAGCGGCCCGGGGGGCCAAGAGACCCAGTACTTC.

V usage is TRBV29-1 and J usage is TRBJ1-1; perhaps TRBD1 as D (5 bases). The CDR3 covers 14 residues. Germline assignment: CDR1 SQVTM and CDR2 ANQGSEA. Trimming took 4 bases from V and 0 from J, leaving 12 bases between them. The CDR3 sequence: CSVVEGSMNTEAFF. In DNA form, the CDR3 reads TGCAGCGTTGTGGAGGGGTCAATGAACACTGAAGCTTTCTTT.

The rearrangement uses TRBV7-9 and TRBJ1-4; D gene unclear. Trimming took off 5 bases at V and 0 bases at J, with 10 bases between the two ends. The germline CDR1 and CDR2 sequences are SEHNR and FQNEAQ (reference sequence). CDR3 size: 15 residues. Here the CDR3 reads CASSLVESTNEKLFF. In DNA, the CDR3 is TGTGCCAGCAGCCTAGTCGAGTCAACTAATGAAAAACTGTTTTTT.

The chain employs TRBV6-1 and TRBJ1-3; TRBD1 is a possible D gene (5 bases). Germline-derived CDR1 and CDR2 are MNHNS and SASEGT. Trimming removed 1 base at V and 4 bases at J, with 11 bases between. The CDR3 totals 15 residues. CDR3 coding DNA: TGTGCCAGCAGTGAAGAAAAGGGGCGAGGAAACACCATATATTTT. The encoded protein is CASSEEKGRGNTIYF.

CDR3 in DNA: TGTGCCAGCAGTTACTTCTATTTGGGGACAGGGATCCTGAACACTGAAGCTTTCTTT. It translates to CASSYFYLGTGILNTEAFF. V is TRBV6-7 and J is TRBJ1-1, with TRBD1 matching 9 bases. TRBV6-7 is treated as an ORF (open reading frame) with a function not yet certain. There are 19 residues in the CDR3. Trimming cost V 1 base and J 0 bases; bases outside gene matches: 12.

This clone has only one observation. The rearrangement links TRBV9 to TRBJ2-3, with D perhaps TRBD1 (5 bases). The germline CDR1 and CDR2 sequences are SGDLS and YYNGEE. The CDR3 is made up of 14 amino acids. Between the trimmed V and J ends, which lost 0 bases and 0 bases, there was a span of 5 bases. The CDR3 DNA reads TGTGCCAGCAGCGTAGACAGGAGCACAGATACGCAGTATTTT. This sequence encodes CASSVDRSTDTQYF.

This chain uses TRBV4-2 with TRBJ2-5; a weak D match, TRBD1 (5 bases). Germline CDR1 is LGHNA and CDR2 is YNFKEQ. The CDR3 length is 13 residues. V was cut by 1 base and J by 4 bases, with 7 bases left in between. The CDR3 region is CASSQVQGETQYF. In DNA, the CDR3 is TGTGCCAGCAGCCAAGTTCAGGGAGAGACCCAGTACTTC.

J is TRBJ2-1 and V is TRBV5-1; 8 bases agree with TRBD2. The ends lost 3 bases at V and 0 bases at J; junction bases unmatched: 5. The CDR3 runs to 16 residues. CDR1 and CDR2 (germline): SGHRS, YFSETQ. CDR3 nucleotide sequence: TGCGCCAGCAGCTCCGGGGGGGTTAGCTCCTACAATGAGCAGTTCTTC. Its translation is CASSSGGVSSYNEQFF.

The chain employs TRBV10-3 and TRBJ1-1; D uncertain. CDR3 length: 13 amino acids. Trimming pared 5 bases from V and 4 bases from J, leaving 11 bases between. Germline V gives CDR1 ENHRY, CDR2 SYGVKD. CDR3 DNA: TGTGCCATCAGTAATACCCTGGGCACTGAAGCTTTCTTT. Its protein is CAISNTLGTEAFF.

As regards this clone: Germline and junction disagree at one end, which may indicate a read error. The chain combines TRBV15 with TRBJ2-1; 8 bases line up with TRBD1. This CDR3 region has 12 residues. CDR1 LNHNV and CDR2 YYDKDF come from the germline V gene (reference sequence). The CDR3 loop is CATSNLDRELFF. The CDR3 DNA reads as TGTGCCACCAGCAACCTGGACAGGGAGCTGTTCTTC.

The J gene is TRBJ2-4, the V gene TRBV7-8; D is unresolved. The CDR3 is 13 amino acids. V was pared by 6 bases and J by 3 bases, with 9 bases between. Germline CDR1 SGHVS, CDR2 FQNEAQ. The CDR3 spells CASSPPNKNIQYF. DNA of the CDR3: TGTGCCAGCAGTCCGCCTAACAAAAACATTCAGTACTTC. The full variable domain, rest sourced from reference TRBV7-8 and TRBJ2-4, is GAGVSQSPRYKVAKRGQDVALRCDPISGHVSLFWYQQALGQGPEFLTYFQNEAQLDKSGLPSDRFFAERPEGSVSTLKIQRTQQEDSAVYLCASSPPNKNIQYFGAGTRLSVL.

This clone was counted once. The J gene is TRBJ1-3, the V gene TRBV11-2; no clear D. The CDR3 runs 16 residues. Germline-derived CDR1 and CDR2 are SGHAT and FQNNGV. The V gene lost 5 bases and the J gene lost 0 bases, with 14 bases spanning the gap. CDR3 sequence: CASSPRAGPSGNTIYF. The CDR3 region has the DNA TGTGCCAGCAGCCCCCGAGCGGGCCCCTCTGGAAACACCATATATTTT.

The chain carries TRBV5-1 and TRBJ2-7, with TRBD1 matching over 8 bases. Trimming removed 2 bases from V and 3 bases from J; junction bases left unmatched: 4. Per germline, CDR1 SGHRS and CDR2 YFSETQ. There are 14 residues in the CDR3. CDR3 DNA: TGCGCCAGCAGCTTATTTACAGGGGGCTACGAGCAGTACTTC. Residues: CASSLFTGGYEQYF. The full variable domain, with the rest looked up from reference TRBV5-1 and TRBJ2-7, is KAGVTQTPRYLIKTRGQQVTLSCSPISGHRSVSWYQQTPGQGLQFLFEYFSETQRNKGNFPGRFSGRQFSNSRSEMNVSTLELGDSALYLCASSLFTGGYEQYFGPGTRLTVT.

The J gene is TRBJ1-3, the V gene TRBV6-5; D unresolved. Germline-derived CDR1 and CDR2 are MNHEY and SVGAGI. The CDR3 contains 13 residues. Trimming left V 1 base short and J 5 bases short, with 6 bases between. DNA of the CDR3: TGTGCCAGCAGTTACTTGGAGCGAAACACCATATATTTT. It is translated as CASSYLERNTIYF.

The chain carries TRBV5-1 and TRBJ1-1; 7 nucleotides align to TRBD1. Germline assignment: CDR1 SGHRS and CDR2 YFSETQ. V shed 4 bases, J shed 0 bases, and the junction held 3 bases outside the gene matches. The CDR3 is 14 residues long. CDR3 nucleotide sequence: TGCGCCAGCAGCACAGGGGTAGTGAACACTGAAGCTTTCTTT. Translation: CASSTGVVNTEAFF.

To note about this clone: The germline gene is not matched at one end of the junction; a read error may be the cause. The chain links TRBV6-1 to TRBJ2-4; no clear D. The length of the CDR3 is 12 residues. Germline V gene lookup returns CDR1 MNHNS and CDR2 SASEGT. Here the CDR3 reads CASSEVFQKADF. The CDR3 DNA reads as TGTGCCAGCAGTGAAGTGTTTCAGAAGGCGGACTTC.

This chain connects TRBV6-2 or TRBV6-3 to TRBJ1-1, with no clear D. The CDR3 is made up of 15 amino acids. Germline V lookup: CDR1 MNHEY, CDR2 SVGEGT. V was clipped by 6 bases and J by 4 bases, with 18 bases between them. CDR3 region: CASSPRSGGVTEAFF. The CDR3 DNA reads as TGTGCCAGCAGCCCTCGGTCGGGAGGTGTCACTGAAGCTTTCTTT.

This clone showed up just once. The genes are TRBV3-1 (or the pseudogene TRBV3-2) and TRBJ1-1, with a tentative D call TRBD1 (6 bases). V was trimmed by 4 bases and J by 1 base, leaving 10 bases between them. CDR1 is LGHDT, CDR2 YNNKEL, per germline (reference sequence). This CDR3 is 14 amino acids long. Here the CDR3 DNA reads TGTGCCAGCAGCCTCTCGACAGGGAACACTGAAGCTTTCTTT. It is translated as CASSLSTGNTEAFF.